This T cell receptor beta chain was captured by sequencing in a study of cytomegalovirus exposure and HLA in healthy donors. Study-wide findings and caveats: In an earlier analysis, productive rearrangement rates for most beta V segments clustered near 90% or 30%.

Details on this clone: The antigen is undetermined.

J was trimmed by 4 bases and V by 4 bases; bases with no gene match: 11. The length of the CDR3 is 16 residues. The germline gives CDR1 SGHRS, CDR2 YFSETQ. Primers included in the PCR were 60 Vbeta and 13 Jbeta primers. Data came from immunoSEQ multiplex PCR; TCRdb stores just in-frame clones and leaves some out. The sample has 200,000 to 250,000 clones, approximately 82% seen once; the top ten hold approximately 3.9%. The TCR comes from a male donor in good health and CMV-seronegative. Sequencing was performed on PBMCs. This chain connects TRBV5-1 to TRBJ1-1; TRBD1 aligns across 9 bases. The CDR3 coding sequence is TGCGCCAGCAGCCGAGGACAGGGGCTTCAGGGCACTGAAGCTTTCTTT. Protein product: CASSRGQGLQGTEAFF.